A single sample is the source of the 15 T cell receptor beta chains below, sequenced in a study of T cells in Graves' hyperthyroidism and ophthalmopathy. Authors of the study amplified TCR beta CDR3 regions from RNA transcripts. The HTBI set primed first-round TCR CDR3 RT-PCR. TCRdb analysed the multiplex PCR reads with MiXCR anew, one entry per CDR3 protein. There are under 450,000 distinct CDR3 sequences in the sample; around an eighth occur only once, and around 21% lies in the top ten. The source material was blood. These receptors were taken from a man younger than 40 with Graves' hyperthyroidism that later progressed to Graves' ophthalmopathy.

There are many counts of this clonotype. The chain is built from TRBV5-1 and TRBJ2-7, with 9 positions matching TRBD1. The ends lost 3 bases at V and 5 bases at J; junction bases unmatched: 15. CDR3 length: 17 amino acids. Per the germline V gene, CDR1 is SGHRS and CDR2 is YFSETQ. The CDR3 sequence: CASSWQPPGQGSDEQYF. CDR3 nucleotides: TGCGCCAGCAGCTGGCAGCCACCGGGACAGGGTTCTGACGAGCAGTACTTC.

Ten or more counts support this clonotype. This chain's CDR3 is CAWSGGNYGYTF. As DNA, the CDR3 is TGTGCCTGGAGTGGGGGGAACTATGGCTACACCTTC. The V call is TRBV30, the J call TRBJ1-2; possible D gene TRBD1, 5 bases. The germline V gene has CDR1 GTSNPN and CDR2 SVGIG (reference sequence). The CDR3 runs to 12 residues. The V gene lost 1 base and the J gene lost 2 bases, with 5 bases spanning the gap.

The rearrangement joins TRBV14 to TRBJ2-5; no clear D. The CDR3 is 14 residues long. Trimming took off 0 bases at V and 5 bases at J, with 10 bases between the two ends. From germline, CDR1 is SGHDN and CDR2 FVKESK. CDR3 in DNA: TGTGCCAGCAGCCAAGATGGACCTGGGGAGACCCAGTACTTC. Its translation: CASSQDGPGETQYF.

The chain combines TRBV5-1 with TRBJ1-4, with TRBD1 matching 8 bases. Germline assignment: CDR1 SGHRS and CDR2 YFSETQ. The CDR3 has 14 residues. With 3 bases clipped from V and 7 bases from J, the junction kept 5 bases outside the gene matches. The CDR3 loop reads CASSSPGGVEKLFF. CDR3 in DNA: TGCGCCAGCAGCTCCCCAGGGGGCGTTGAAAAACTGTTTTTT.

The gene calls are TRBV6-1 and TRBJ1-2; 7 bases line up with TRBD1. This CDR3 region has 15 residues. J was trimmed by 4 bases and V by 10 bases; bases with no gene match: 15. Per the germline V gene, CDR1 is MNHNS and CDR2 is SASEGT. CDR3 residues: CAIAIPDRVGYGYTF. The CDR3 nucleotides read TGTGCCATCGCAATTCCAGACAGGGTGGGCTATGGCTACACCTTC.

This clonotype was detected a few times. CDR3 sequence: CASSQESRRHGYTF. CDR3 DNA sequence: TGTGCCAGCAGCCAAGAGAGTAGACGGCATGGCTACACCTTC. This chain uses TRBV3-1 with TRBJ1-2; D not certain. The CDR3 runs to 14 residues. V gave up 0 bases and J gave up 6 bases, with 11 bases separating them. The germline CDR1 and CDR2 sequences are LGHDT and YNNKEL (reference sequence).

This clonotype was seen more than once but under ten times. The chain employs TRBV20-1 and TRBJ1-1; D uncertain. Trimming shortened V by 0 bases and J by 10 bases, and 21 bases separated the two germline ends. From germline, CDR1 is DFQATT and CDR2 SNEGSKA (reference sequence). The CDR3 spans 15 residues. The CDR3 reads CSARDPKGSPVVAFF. CDR3 in DNA: TGCAGTGCTAGAGATCCGAAAGGATCGCCGGTGGTAGCTTTCTTT.

This clonotype was counted many times. The chain joins TRBV28 to TRBJ2-1; maybe TRBD2 (5 bases). From germline, CDR1 is MDHEN and CDR2 SYDVKM. This CDR3 is built from 16 residues. Trimming took 5 bases from V and 0 from J, leaving 14 bases between them. The CDR3: CASSPRAPSSYNEQFF. Written as DNA, the CDR3 is TGTGCCAGCAGTCCGCGGGCTCCGAGCTCCTACAATGAGCAGTTCTTC.

This clonotype was recorded many times. The chain recombines TRBV7-9 with TRBJ2-5, with TRBD2 matching over 11 bases. The CDR3 loop spans 16 amino acids. V dropped 5 bases and J dropped 1; count of bases not matched to a gene: 6. Per germline, CDR1 SEHNR and CDR2 FQNEAQ (reference sequence). The CDR3 DNA is TGTGCCAGCAGCACCGAGACTAGCGGGACCCAAGAGACCCAGTACTTC. This codes for CASSTETSGTQETQYF.

This clonotype was detected ten times or more. The chain couples TRBV20-1 to TRBJ2-1; 9 bases align to TRBD1. The J segment lost 4 bases and the V segment lost 0 bases, leaving 7 bases of the junction unmatched. Germline CDR1 reads DFQATT; CDR2 reads SNEGSKA (reference sequence). The CDR3 totals 16 residues. CDR3 sequence: CSARDRGQGHYNEQFF. In nucleotides, the CDR3 is TGCAGTGCTAGAGATCGCGGACAGGGGCATTACAATGAGCAGTTCTTC.

This clonotype was picked up many times. The chain is built from TRBV12-3 or TRBV12-4 and TRBJ1-4; no clear D gene. The CDR3 spans 15 residues. The V end lost 3 bases, the J end lost 7 bases, and 15 bases lay between the germline ends. In DNA form, the CDR3 reads TGTGCCAGCAGTTTCATTTTGTCGGGTAGTGAAAAACTGTTTTTT. Amino acids: CASSFILSGSEKLFF.

This clonotype has a handful of counts. V and J are TRBV5-1 and TRBJ2-7, with D maybe TRBD1 (6 bases). Trimming pared 7 bases from V and 5 bases from J, leaving 19 bases between. The CDR3 has 14 residues. Germline values: CDR1 SGHRS, CDR2 YFSETQ. The CDR3 DNA reads TGCGCCAGCTACCCCGGCTACAGGGACAACGAGCAGTACTTC. It is translated as CASYPGYRDNEQYF.

The table lists this clonotype with a few counts. The chain carries TRBV10-1 and TRBJ2-1, with a tentative D call TRBD2 (5 bases). The CDR3 has 16 amino acids. Trimming cost V 2 bases and J 7 bases, with 18 bases left between them. Germline CDR1 WNHNN, CDR2 SYGVQD (reference sequence). The CDR3 DNA sequence: TGCGCCAGCAGTGAGGATTCTAGCCCCCAGGAGAATGAGCAGTTCTTC. Its translation: CASSEDSSPQENEQFF.

This clonotype was found a few times. This rearrangement joins TRBV5-6 to TRBJ1-2; 8 bases align to TRBD1. Losses at the gene ends were 4 bases for V and 3 bases for J; bases not matched to a gene: 8. The CDR3 length is 15 residues. CDR1 and CDR2 from the germline V gene are SGHDT and YYEEEE. The CDR3 nucleotides are TGTGCCAGCAGCCACCAACTGACAGGGGACTATGGCTACACCTTC. This gives the protein CASSHQLTGDYGYTF.

This sequence joins TRBV6-6 and TRBJ1-4, with D unclear. CDR1 and CDR2 from the germline V gene are MNHNY and SVGAGI (reference sequence). There are 14 residues in the CDR3. V was pared by 2 bases and J by 5 bases, with 9 bases between. Here the CDR3 reads CASSYRGVNEKLFF. DNA of the CDR3: TGTGCCAGCAGTTACCGTGGGGTGAATGAAAAACTGTTTTTT.